Presented here are 21 T cell receptor beta chains from one specimen sequenced in a study of naive and memory T cell subsets. Whole blood, roughly 2.5 ml, came from adult healthy volunteers. Blood and skin TCR RNA was reverse transcribed with alpha and beta constant primers. TCRdb analysed the 5' RACE reads with MiXCR anew, one entry per CDR3 protein. This table holds over 20,000 distinct CDR3 sequences, less than 25% found once. Source of these receptors: a female donor in good health.

This clonotype turned up a few times. The chain is built from TRBV20-1 and TRBJ2-7; 9 nucleotides line up with TRBD2. There are 16 residues in the CDR3. Looked up from germline, CDR1 is DFQATT and CDR2 is SNEGSKA (reference sequence). The ends lost 1 base at V and 6 bases at J; junction bases unmatched: 13. The DNA for the CDR3 is TGCAGTGCTAGAGGGGCTAGCGGGACGATCGTAGGCGAGCAGTACTTC. Translated: CSARGASGTIVGEQYF.

A few counts support this clonotype. The chain has TRBV10-3 and TRBJ2-5; D is possibly TRBD2 (6 bases). The CDR3 spans 14 residues. V lost 2 bases and J lost 8, with 15 bases in between. CDR1 is ENHRY and CDR2 is SYGVKD in the germline V gene. CDR3 loop: CAISENLEGSTQYF. The CDR3 coding sequence is TGTGCCATCAGTGAGAACTTGGAGGGGAGCACCCAGTACTTC.

By frequency in the sample, this clonotype is medium-sized (0.01 to 0.1%). The rearrangement links TRBV11-3 to TRBJ2-1; no clear D gene. The V and J ends lost 5 bases and 5 bases respectively, with 13 bases between them. CDR1 is SGHNT, CDR2 YENEEA, per germline. CDR3 length equals 14 residues. CDR3 region: CASSLSGTNNEQFF. CDR3 in DNA: TGTGCCAGCAGCCTGTCGGGTACTAACAATGAGCAGTTCTTC.

Sample share makes this clonotype medium-sized. This chain connects TRBV20-1 to TRBJ1-2, with no clear D. Germline assignment: CDR1 DFQATT and CDR2 SNEGSKA (reference sequence). The V and J ends lost 5 bases and 4 bases respectively, with 14 bases between them. The CDR3 loop spans 13 amino acids. The CDR3 loop is CSALDPSSYGYTF. The CDR3 bases are TGCAGTGCTCTCGACCCCTCGAGCTATGGCTACACCTTC.

By sample share, this clonotype is medium-sized. V and J are TRBV12-3 or TRBV12-4 and TRBJ1-2, with TRBD1 identical over 9 bases. J lost 10 bases, V lost 6 bases, and 12 bases had no gene match. This CDR3 is built from 14 residues. CDR3 in DNA: TGTGCCAGCAGGTCAGGACAGGGGCAGAGTTCCTACACCTTC. Its translation: CASRSGQGQSSYTF.

By share, this clonotype ranks as medium-sized (0.01 to 0.1%). V and J are TRBV7-2 and TRBJ1-1; maybe TRBD1 (5 bases). The ends were cut back, 4 bases at V and 1 base at J, with 16 bases in the middle. The CDR3 length is 16 residues. Germline lookup yields CDR1 SGHTA and CDR2 FQGNSA. The CDR3 is CASSSYSGTANTEAFF. CDR3 DNA sequence: TGTGCCAGCAGCTCATACTCCGGGACGGCGAACACTGAAGCTTTCTTT. The full variable domain, in which reference TRBV7-2 and TRBJ1-1 provide the parts outside the CDR3, is GAGVSQSPSNKVTEKGKDVELRCDPISGHTALYWYRQSLGQGLEFLIYFQGNSAPDKSGLPSDRFSAERTGGSVSTLTIQRTQQEDSAVYLCASSSYSGTANTEAFFGQGTRLTVV.

The rearrangement uses TRBV10-2 and TRBJ1-1; TRBD1 agrees at 7 bases. Per germline, CDR1 WSHSY and CDR2 SAAADI. Trimming cost V 5 bases and J 14 bases; bases outside gene matches: 11. This CDR3 spans 12 amino acids. CDR3 in amino acids: CASSQGGKGSFF. The CDR3 coding sequence is TGCGCCAGCAGTCAAGGGGGCAAGGGTTCCTTCTTT.

This clonotype is classed as medium-sized. The CDR3 coding sequence is TGTGCCATCAGTGGGACATTCGACGAGCAGTACTTC. Protein sequence: CAISGTFDEQYF. The chain has TRBV10-3 and TRBJ2-7; D might be TRBD1 (5 bases). CDR1 and CDR2 from the germline V gene are ENHRY and SYGVKD. The length of the CDR3 is 12 residues. The V end lost 4 bases, the J end lost 5 bases, and 9 bases lay between the germline ends.

This clonotype was recorded at least ten times. The chain has TRBV5-1 and TRBJ2-7; tentatively, D is TRBD2 (5 bases). V dropped 0 bases and J dropped 4 bases, with 11 bases sitting between them. The CDR3 has 14 residues. Germline CDR1 is SGHRS and CDR2 is YFSETQ. CDR3 in amino acids: CASSLVARIYEQYF. CDR3 in DNA: TGCGCCAGCAGCTTGGTAGCGCGGATTTACGAGCAGTACTTC.

This clonotype has ten or more counts. This chain's CDR3 is CSAGQVQETQYF. The DNA for the CDR3 is TGCAGTGCTGGACAGGTTCAAGAGACCCAGTACTTC. The V gene is TRBV20-1, the J gene TRBJ2-5; 7 positions agree with TRBD1. Germline V gene lookup returns CDR1 DFQATT and CDR2 SNEGSKA (reference sequence). V gave up 5 bases and J gave up 2 bases; unmatched junction bases: 2. The CDR3 spans 12 residues.

This clonotype came up once. The CDR3 DNA sequence: TGCGCCAGCAAGGAGGGTACCTACAATGAGCAGTTCTTC. Translation gives CASKEGTYNEQFF. The chain has TRBV5-1 and TRBJ2-1; TRBD2 is a possible D gene (6 bases). CDR3 size: 13 residues. Germline assignment: CDR1 SGHRS and CDR2 YFSETQ. Between the trimmed V and J ends, which lost 6 bases and 2 bases, there was a span of 9 bases.

J is TRBJ2-1 and V is TRBV6-1, with TRBD1 as a possible D gene (6 bases). Germline V gives CDR1 MNHNS, CDR2 SASEGT. Deletions cut 10 bases from V and 7 bases from J, with 17 bases between. The CDR3 has 13 residues. DNA for the CDR3: TGTGCCATCCAGGGAACAGGGTGGAATGAGCAGTTCTTC. Protein: CAIQGTGWNEQFF.

This clonotype is classed as medium-sized. This sequence joins TRBV12-5 and TRBJ2-1; no clear D. From germline, CDR1 is LGHNT and CDR2 FRNRAP. The CDR3 consists of 16 residues. Trimming cost V 2 bases and J 1 base, with 12 bases left between them. DNA for the CDR3: TGTGCTAGTGGTTTGAGCAGGCGCCTATCCTACAATGAGCAGTTCTTC. This codes for CASGLSRRLSYNEQFF.

The chain has TRBV25-1 and TRBJ1-2; D unclear. V shed 5 bases and J shed 8 bases, with 12 bases lying between them. There are 12 residues in the CDR3. In germline, CDR1 is MGHDK, CDR2 SYGVNS. The DNA for the CDR3 is TGTGCCAGCAGTCGGGAGGTCGGCGGCTACACCTTC. The encoded protein is CASSREVGGYTF.

At least ten counts were recorded for this clonotype. V and J are TRBV18 and TRBJ2-7; D is perhaps TRBD1 (6 bases). CDR1 and CDR2 (germline): KGHSH, LQKENI. The CDR3 loop spans 15 amino acids. V was clipped by 5 bases and J by 2 bases, with 16 bases between them. The CDR3: CASSTRTDSTYEQYF. In nucleotides, the CDR3 is TGTGCCAGCTCAACGAGGACAGACTCCACCTACGAGCAGTACTTC.

There are a few counts of this clonotype. V and J are TRBV29-1 and TRBJ1-1; TRBD1 matches 8 bases. The CDR3 runs 13 residues. With 6 bases clipped from V and 0 bases from J, the junction kept 3 bases outside the gene matches. Germline V gene lookup returns CDR1 SQVTM and CDR2 ANQGSEA. CDR3 sequence (DNA): TGCAGCGTCAGCAGGGGGCTGAACACTGAAGCTTTCTTT. Its protein product is CSVSRGLNTEAFF.

The genes are TRBV20-1 and TRBJ1-1; 7 bases align to TRBD1. The germline CDR1 and CDR2 sequences are DFQATT and SNEGSKA (reference sequence). The CDR3 runs 14 residues. The V gene end was trimmed by 3 bases and the J gene end by 6 bases; junction bases not matched to a gene: 10. The CDR3 DNA reads TGCAGTGCTAGGTCACGACAGGGTCAAGCTGAAGCTTTCTTT. It codes for CSARSRQGQAEAFF.

This clonotype was seen at least ten times. V gene TRBV6-2 or TRBV6-3 combines with J gene TRBJ1-2; D might be TRBD1 (6 bases). The CDR3 length is 13 residues. Germline lookup yields CDR1 MNHEY and CDR2 SVGEGT. Between the trimmed V and J ends, which lost 7 bases and 2 bases, there was a span of 11 bases. CDR3 DNA sequence: TGTGCCAGCACTCCAGGACAGAACTATGGCTACACCTTC. Protein sequence: CASTPGQNYGYTF.

The sample holds a few counts of this clonotype. The chain carries TRBV5-1 and TRBJ2-7; D perhaps matches TRBD1 (5 bases). This CDR3 has 15 amino acids. V lost 0 bases and J lost 5, with 15 bases in between. The germline V gene has CDR1 SGHRS and CDR2 YFSETQ. The chain's CDR3 is CASSLAGRAMDEQYF. The CDR3, as DNA: TGCGCCAGCAGCTTGGCCGGCAGGGCCATGGACGAGCAGTACTTC.

The chain carries TRBV12-5 and TRBJ1-5; D gene ambiguous. The V and J ends lost 7 bases and 11 bases respectively, with 15 bases between them. The CDR3 runs 12 residues. Per the germline V gene, CDR1 is LGHNT and CDR2 is FRNRAP. The CDR3 sequence is CASAPGGRTQHF. CDR3 DNA sequence: TGTGCTAGTGCCCCCGGTGGACGGACCCAGCATTTT.

J is TRBJ1-1 and V is TRBV5-1; D not certain. The length of the CDR3 is 13 residues. V was trimmed by 1 base and J by 2 bases, leaving 6 bases between them. Germline V gene data show CDR1 as SGHRS and CDR2 as YFSETQ. The CDR3 DNA is TGCGCCAGCAGCTTGTGGCCTAACACTGAAGCTTTCTTT. Encoded protein: CASSLWPNTEAFF.